These 26 T cell receptor beta chains came from one sample sequenced in a study of T-cell memory formation after mild COVID-19. MiXCR, run by TCRdb on the 5' RACE reads, gives a single entry per CDR3 protein. The sample consists of 200,000 or so distinct CDR3 sequences, 15% to 20% of them appearing once. The sample comprised PBMCs or a T cell subset sorted from them (not recorded which). All receptors derive from an adult woman who had mild COVID-19 (a few samples of this study predate the infection). Cell type and time point are not known.

The chain uses TRBV11-2 and TRBJ2-7; no clear D gene. The V gene lost 8 bases and the J gene lost 2 bases, with 10 bases spanning the gap. The CDR3 is made up of 12 amino acids. Germline V gene data show CDR1 as SGHAT and CDR2 as FQNNGV. In DNA, the CDR3 is TGTGCCAGCGGCCCTGTGGCCTACGAGCAGTACTTC. This encodes CASGPVAYEQYF.

This clonotype was detected only a few times. The chain links TRBV7-2 to TRBJ1-1, with unresolved D. The CDR3 totals 12 residues. The V end was cut by 5 bases, the J end by 0 bases, with 4 bases between. Germline V gene lookup returns CDR1 SGHTA and CDR2 FQGNSA. The chain's CDR3 is CASSALNTEAFF. The DNA of the CDR3 is TGTGCCAGCAGCGCCCTGAACACTGAAGCTTTCTTT.

This chain connects TRBV29-1 to TRBJ1-1; D uncertain. The CDR3 has 13 amino acids. V lost 3 bases and J lost 2, with 10 bases in between. Looked up from germline, CDR1 is SQVTM and CDR2 is ANQGSEA. CDR3: CSVDSKSNTEAFF. The CDR3 bases are TGCAGCGTTGACAGCAAAAGTAACACTGAAGCTTTCTTT.

In this sample, this clonotype turned up a few times. The chain carries TRBV7-3 and TRBJ1-1, with D unclear. The V end lost 2 bases, the J end lost 9 bases, and 13 bases lay between the germline ends. The CDR3 consists of 13 residues. Germline lookup yields CDR1 SGHTA and CDR2 FQGTGA. The CDR3 nucleotides read TGTGCCAGCAGCTTATCTCCGTCAGCGCAAGCTTTCTTT. It specifies CASSLSPSAQAFF.

This clonotype has only a few counts. This chain uses TRBV29-1 with TRBJ2-6; weak D call: TRBD1 (6 bases). Deletions cut 4 bases from V and 4 bases from J, with 11 bases between. Looked up from germline, CDR1 is SQVTM and CDR2 is ANQGSEA. There are 14 residues in the CDR3. The CDR3 is CSVGSQGGANVLTF. The CDR3 DNA sequence: TGCAGCGTTGGGTCACAGGGAGGGGCCAACGTCCTGACTTTC.

The chain is built from TRBV7-9 and TRBJ1-1, with 8 bases identical to TRBD1. The trim removed 5 bases at V and 1 base at J, leaving 6 bases unmatched. This CDR3 is 15 amino acids long. The germline V gene encodes CDR1 SEHNR and CDR2 FQNEAQ (reference sequence). The CDR3 DNA sequence: TGTGCCAGCAGCCCTCAGGGGGCAACGAACACTGAAGCTTTCTTT. Its translation is CASSPQGATNTEAFF.

The chain combines TRBV27 with TRBJ2-2; no clear D. There are 15 residues in the CDR3. Trimming took off 5 bases at V and 3 bases at J, with 13 bases between the two ends. Germline values: CDR1 MNHEY, CDR2 SMNVEV (reference sequence). The chain's CDR3 is CASSPRNFYTGELFF. The CDR3 DNA reads as TGTGCCAGCAGTCCCCGGAACTTTTACACCGGGGAGCTGTTTTTT.

The chain couples TRBV5-1 to TRBJ1-1, with 7 bases lining up with TRBD1. The V gene's germline CDR1 is SGHRS and CDR2 YFSETQ. The J segment lost 11 bases and the V segment lost 6 bases, leaving 13 bases of the junction unmatched. This CDR3 comprises 13 residues. Written as DNA, the CDR3 is TGCGCCAGCAAGTCGGCAGGGGGGCCTACTGCTTTCTTT. Protein sequence: CASKSAGGPTAFF.

The chain links TRBV2 to TRBJ2-7, with a tentative D call TRBD2 (6 bases). The germline V gene encodes CDR1 SNHLY and CDR2 FYNNEI. The V end lost 4 bases, the J end lost 2 bases, and 6 bases lay between the germline ends. The CDR3 is 12 amino acids. CDR3 in DNA: TGTGCCAGCAGTGGGACTACCTACGAGCAGTACTTC. It is translated as CASSGTTYEQYF.

The chain links TRBV20-1 to TRBJ2-6; D not certain. Per germline, CDR1 DFQATT and CDR2 SNEGSKA (reference sequence). The CDR3 is made up of 15 amino acids. V lost 3 bases, J lost 4 bases, and 13 bases lay in between. The CDR3 region has the DNA TGCAGTGCTAGCCTAAGGAGTATGGGGGCCAACGTCCTGACTTTC. This translates into CSASLRSMGANVLTF.

J is TRBJ1-6 and V is TRBV7-8; TRBD1 is a possible D gene (5 bases). V was trimmed by 1 base and J by 7 bases, leaving 11 bases between them. Germline V lookup: CDR1 SGHVS, CDR2 FQNEAQ. This CDR3 is built from 15 residues. This chain's CDR3 is CASSLVNRPNSPLHF. In DNA, the CDR3 is TGTGCCAGCAGCTTAGTGAACAGGCCGAATTCACCCCTCCACTTT. Filled out from reference TRBV7-8 and TRBJ1-6, the complete variable domain reads GAGVSQSPRYKVAKRGQDVALRCDPISGHVSLFWYQQALGQGPEFLTYFQNEAQLDKSGLPSDRFFAERPEGSVSTLKIQRTQQEDSAVYLCASSLVNRPNSPLHFGNGTRLTVT.

Points on this clonotype: Germline and junction disagree at one end, which may indicate a read error. The J gene is TRBJ2-2, the V gene TRBV5-1; D uncertain. CDR1 and CDR2 (germline): SGHRS, YFSETQ. This CDR3 comprises 16 residues. The CDR3 DNA reads TGCGCCAGCAGCTTGGGAACATGGGGAAAGGCCGGTGAGCTGTTTTTT. Its translation: CASSLGTWGKAGELFF.

This clonotype was observed a handful of times. The rearrangement joins TRBV6-1 to TRBJ2-3; D may correspond to TRBD1 or TRBD2 (7 bases each). CDR1 is MNHNS and CDR2 is SASEGT in the germline V gene. V lost 3 bases and J lost 0, with 10 bases in between. The CDR3 has 15 amino acids. Written as DNA, the CDR3 is TGTGCCAGCAGTGACAGGGGGGGCAGCACAGATACGCAGTATTTT. Translating it yields CASSDRGGSTDTQYF.

J is TRBJ1-2 and V is TRBV27, with D maybe TRBD1 (5 bases). The CDR3 is 13 residues long. Per the germline V gene, CDR1 is MNHEY and CDR2 is SMNVEV (reference sequence). V shed 1 base and J shed 7 bases, with 10 bases lying between them. Here the CDR3 reads CASSLYRRGGYTF. In nucleotides, the CDR3 is TGTGCCAGCAGTTTATATCGGAGGGGTGGCTACACCTTC.

This clonotype was observed a few times. The rearrangement joins TRBV5-1 to TRBJ2-7; D may be TRBD1 or TRBD2 (5 bases each). The CDR3 has 15 amino acids. Trimming left V 3 bases short and J 3 bases short, with 16 bases between. Germline lookup yields CDR1 SGHRS and CDR2 YFSETQ. The DNA of the CDR3 is TGCGCCAGCAGCTCCCCCGGGACGGAAGGCTACGAGCAGTACTTC. This encodes CASSSPGTEGYEQYF.

This clonotype has just a few counts. The chain couples TRBV2 to TRBJ2-3, with 9 bases that match TRBD2. The CDR3 runs to 16 residues. V gave up 4 bases and J gave up 0 bases; unmatched junction bases: 5. Looked up from germline, CDR1 is SNHLY and CDR2 is FYNNEI. The CDR3 sequence: CASSGRLAGSTDTQYF. The CDR3 nucleotides are TGTGCCAGCAGTGGTAGGCTAGCGGGGAGCACAGATACGCAGTATTTT.

The rearrangement uses TRBV9 and TRBJ2-1, with 9 bases lining up with TRBD2. Germline V gene data show CDR1 as SGDLS and CDR2 as YYNGEE. With V trimmed by 0 bases and J by 7 bases, 8 bases remained unmatched. CDR3 length equals 16 residues. In DNA form, the CDR3 reads TGTGCCAGCAGCGTAGGAGGGCGGGAGGGCCGGAATGAGCAGTTCTTC. Protein sequence: CASSVGGREGRNEQFF.

This clonotype was counted a few times. The rearrangement uses TRBV29-1 and TRBJ2-1, with 12 bases matching TRBD1. Germline CDR1 SQVTM, CDR2 ANQGSEA. The V and J ends lost 6 bases and 9 bases, in that order; junction bases with no gene match: 9. This CDR3 comprises 14 residues. CDR3 sequence (DNA): TGCAGCGTGCGTCGGGACAGGGGGCTAAGTGAGCAGTTCTTC. This codes for CSVRRDRGLSEQFF.

This clonotype has only a few counts. V usage is TRBV3-1 and J usage is TRBJ2-7; TRBD2 aligns across 10 bases. CDR3 length equals 15 residues. Germline V gene sequence: CDR1 LGHDT, CDR2 YNNKEL (reference sequence). Trimming at V came to 1 base and at J to 3 bases, leaving 3 bases not matched to a gene. In nucleotides, the CDR3 is TGTGCCAGCAGCCAAGGGACTAGCGGATACTACGAGCAGTACTTC. Translating it yields CASSQGTSGYYEQYF.

This clonotype has a handful of counts. The rearrangement links TRBV4-3 to TRBJ2-1, with 8 bases fitting TRBD2. V shed 1 base, J shed 4 bases, and the junction held 6 bases outside the gene matches. Germline CDR1 is LGHNA and CDR2 is YSLEER. The CDR3 is 16 amino acids. CDR3 region: CASSQGDGTRYNEQFF. CDR3 in DNA: TGCGCCAGCAGCCAAGGCGACGGGACTAGGTACAATGAGCAGTTCTTC.

There are a few counts of this clonotype. The chain is built from TRBV7-2 and TRBJ2-7; D uncertain. The CDR3 is 13 residues long. In germline, CDR1 is SGHTA, CDR2 FQGNSA. Trimming removed 6 bases from V and 1 base from J, with 10 bases in between. CDR3 amino acids: CASSFGFSYEQYF. CDR3 nucleotide sequence: TGTGCCAGCAGTTTTGGATTTTCCTACGAGCAGTACTTC.

The chain links TRBV20-1 to TRBJ2-7; D remains ambiguous. Per the germline V gene, CDR1 is DFQATT and CDR2 is SNEGSKA (reference sequence). With 0 bases removed from V and 3 bases from J, the gap between germline ends came to 15 bases. This CDR3 has 15 amino acids. The CDR3 region has the DNA TGCAGTGCTAGAGAAGCCCGAGGTGGGTTCTACGAGCAGTACTTC. Encoded protein: CSAREARGGFYEQYF.

The rearrangement uses TRBV2 and TRBJ2-5, with 7 bases fitting TRBD1. After removal of 5 bases from V and 1 base from J, the junction contained 10 bases not matched to a gene. The germline V gene has CDR1 SNHLY and CDR2 FYNNEI. The CDR3 covers 16 residues. The CDR3 nucleotides are TGTGCCAGCAGTCCGGGACAGAGGACCGTCCAAGAGACCCAGTACTTC. Translating gives CASSPGQRTVQETQYF.

A few counts support this clonotype. This rearrangement joins TRBV6-2 or TRBV6-3 to TRBJ1-1; D unresolved. There are 12 residues in the CDR3. CDR1 MNHEY and CDR2 SVGEGT come from the germline V gene. V lost 2 bases to trimming and J lost 5 bases, with 6 bases between them. The CDR3 spells CASSYVVTEAFF. CDR3 nucleotide sequence: TGTGCCAGCAGTTACGTTGTGACTGAAGCTTTCTTT.

This clonotype was observed a handful of times. This chain joins TRBV7-2 and TRBJ2-1; D is uncertain. V lost 3 bases, J lost 6 bases, and 9 bases lay in between. CDR1 is SGHTA and CDR2 is FQGNSA in the germline V gene. The CDR3 runs 13 residues. CDR3 nucleotides: TGTGCCAGCAGCTTTTATACATCCAATGAGCAGTTCTTC. Translation gives CASSFYTSNEQFF.

This clonotype was seen a few times. This chain uses TRBV5-1 with TRBJ2-7; 13 bases agree with TRBD2. The CDR3 is made up of 16 amino acids. The J segment lost 6 bases and the V segment lost 4 bases, leaving 10 bases of the junction unmatched. CDR1 SGHRS and CDR2 YFSETQ come from the germline V gene. The CDR3 is CASSPGGLAGTREQYF. CDR3 nucleotide sequence: TGCGCCAGCAGCCCGGGGGGACTAGCGGGAACCCGCGAGCAGTACTTC.